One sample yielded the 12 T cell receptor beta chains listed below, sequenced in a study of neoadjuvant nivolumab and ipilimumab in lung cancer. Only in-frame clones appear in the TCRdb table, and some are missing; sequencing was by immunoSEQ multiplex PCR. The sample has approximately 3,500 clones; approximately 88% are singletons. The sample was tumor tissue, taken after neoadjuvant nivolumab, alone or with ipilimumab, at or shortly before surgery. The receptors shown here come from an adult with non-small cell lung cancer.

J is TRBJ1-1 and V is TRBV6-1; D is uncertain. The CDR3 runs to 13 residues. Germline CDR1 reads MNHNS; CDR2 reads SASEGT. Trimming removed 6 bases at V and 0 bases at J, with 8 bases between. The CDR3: CASSVGVNTEAFF. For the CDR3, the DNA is TGTGCCAGCAGCGTGGGAGTGAACACTGAAGCTTTCTTT.

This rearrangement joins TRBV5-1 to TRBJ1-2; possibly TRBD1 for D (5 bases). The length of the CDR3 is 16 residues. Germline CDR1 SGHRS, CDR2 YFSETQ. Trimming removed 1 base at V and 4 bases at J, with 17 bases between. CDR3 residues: CASSLTAGTSLYGYTF. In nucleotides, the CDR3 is TGCGCCAGCAGCTTGACGGCAGGGACTTCACTCTATGGCTACACCTTC.

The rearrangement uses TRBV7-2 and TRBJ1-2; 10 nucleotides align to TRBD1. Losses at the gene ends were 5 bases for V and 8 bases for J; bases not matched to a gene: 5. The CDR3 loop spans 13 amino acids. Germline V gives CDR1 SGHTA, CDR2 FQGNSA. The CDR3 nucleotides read TGTGCCAGCAGCGACAGGGGGCCCGTGGGCTACACCTTC. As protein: CASSDRGPVGYTF.

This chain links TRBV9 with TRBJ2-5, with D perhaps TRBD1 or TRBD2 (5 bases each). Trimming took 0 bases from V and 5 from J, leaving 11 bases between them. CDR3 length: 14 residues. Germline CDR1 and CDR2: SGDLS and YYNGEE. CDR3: CASSVGGERETQYF. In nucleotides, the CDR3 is TGTGCCAGCAGCGTAGGAGGGGAGCGGGAGACCCAGTACTTC.

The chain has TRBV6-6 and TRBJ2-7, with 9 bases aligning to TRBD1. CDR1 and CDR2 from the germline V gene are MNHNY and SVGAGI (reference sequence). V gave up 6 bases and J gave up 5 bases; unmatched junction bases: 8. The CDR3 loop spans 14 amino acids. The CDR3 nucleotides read TGTGCCAGCAGGGATTGGGGACAGGGAAACGAGCAGTACTTC. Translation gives CASRDWGQGNEQYF.

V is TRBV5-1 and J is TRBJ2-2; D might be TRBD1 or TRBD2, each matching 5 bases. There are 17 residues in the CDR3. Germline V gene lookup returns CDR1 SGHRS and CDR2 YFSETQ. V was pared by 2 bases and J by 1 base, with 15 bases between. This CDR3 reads CASSLFGAMMNTGELFF. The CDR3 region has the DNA TGCGCCAGCAGCTTATTCGGGGCAATGATGAACACCGGGGAGCTGTTTTTT. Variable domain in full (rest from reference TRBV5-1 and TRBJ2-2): KAGVTQTPRYLIKTRGQQVTLSCSPISGHRSVSWYQQTPGQGLQFLFEYFSETQRNKGNFPGRFSGRQFSNSRSEMNVSTLELGDSALYLCASSLFGAMMNTGELFFGEGSRLTVL.

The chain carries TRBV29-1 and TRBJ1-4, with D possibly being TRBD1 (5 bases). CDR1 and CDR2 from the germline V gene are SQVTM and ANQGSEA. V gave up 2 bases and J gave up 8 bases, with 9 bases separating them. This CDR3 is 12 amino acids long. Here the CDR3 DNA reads TGCAGCGTTGAAAAGGAGGGGGAAAAACTGTTTTTT. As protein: CSVEKEGEKLFF.

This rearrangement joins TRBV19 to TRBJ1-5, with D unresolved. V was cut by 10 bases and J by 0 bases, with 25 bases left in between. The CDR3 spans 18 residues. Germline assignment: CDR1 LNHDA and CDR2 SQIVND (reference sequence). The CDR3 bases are TGTGCCAATACACCGAAGATCACAGCCTCCTATAGCAATCAGCCCCAGCATTTT. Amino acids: CANTPKITASYSNQPQHF.

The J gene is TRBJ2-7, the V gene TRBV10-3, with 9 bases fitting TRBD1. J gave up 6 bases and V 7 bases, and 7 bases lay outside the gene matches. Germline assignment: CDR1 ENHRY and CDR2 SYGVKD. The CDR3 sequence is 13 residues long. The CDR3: CAITAGQGGEQYF. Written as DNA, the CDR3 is TGTGCCATCACCGCGGGACAGGGTGGCGAGCAGTACTTC.

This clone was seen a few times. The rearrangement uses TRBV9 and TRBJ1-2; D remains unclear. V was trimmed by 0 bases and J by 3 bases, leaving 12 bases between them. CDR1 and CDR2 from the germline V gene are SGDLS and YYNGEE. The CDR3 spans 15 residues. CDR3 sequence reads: CASSVAWSRDYGYTF. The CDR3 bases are TGTGCCAGCAGCGTAGCTTGGAGCAGAGACTATGGCTACACCTTC.

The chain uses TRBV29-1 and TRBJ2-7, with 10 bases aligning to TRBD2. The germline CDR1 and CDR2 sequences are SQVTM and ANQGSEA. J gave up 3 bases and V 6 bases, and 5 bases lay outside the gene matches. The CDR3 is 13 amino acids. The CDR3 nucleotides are TGCAGCGTCCGGAGCGGGGGGGACTACGAGCAGTACTTC. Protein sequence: CSVRSGGDYEQYF.

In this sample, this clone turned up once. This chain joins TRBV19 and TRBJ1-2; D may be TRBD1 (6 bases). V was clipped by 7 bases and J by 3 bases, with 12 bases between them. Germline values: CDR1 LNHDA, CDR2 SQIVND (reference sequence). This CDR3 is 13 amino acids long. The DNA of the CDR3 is TGTGCCAGTACTCTCGGACAGCACTATGGCTACACCTTC. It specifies CASTLGQHYGYTF.